This T cell receptor beta chain derives from a study of post-analysis software for immune sequencing data. Study-level findings and limits: Five TRBV segments occurring more often in patients than controls included TRBV5-6, TRBV5-1 and TRBV20-1. Under the F measure, samples that were prepared in one batch clustered strongly together. Significantly lower normalized Chao1 diversity was found in patients with multiple sclerosis relative to controls.

The CDR3 runs 15 residues. CDR1 is MNHNY and CDR2 is SVGAGI in the germline V gene (reference sequence). Trimming pared 5 bases from V and 3 bases from J, leaving 14 bases between. Comment on this clonotype: Its antigen is still unknown.

Researchers reported that TCR beta cDNA libraries carried unique molecular identifiers. Using its own MiXCR run on the PCR reads, TCRdb lists one record per CDR3 protein. There are about 540,000 distinct CDR3 sequences in the sample; roughly 34% occur only once, and 6% lies in the top ten. The specimen sequenced was blood. The origin of this receptor is a girl aged 2-17 years with multiple sclerosis. The chain combines TRBV6-6 with TRBJ1-5, with D perhaps TRBD1 (6 bases). This chain's CDR3 is CASSHPTGNNQPQHF. In nucleotides, the CDR3 is TGTGCCAGCAGTCACCCGACAGGTAACAATCAGCCCCAGCATTTT.